Following are 28 T cell receptor beta chains from one sample sequenced in a study of control samples from healthy donors and cancer patients. Libraries were prepared by immunoSEQ multiplex PCR; TCRdb keeps only in-frame clonotypes and omits some of them. The sample consists of just under 80,000 clones, about 90% of them appearing once. What was sequenced was PBMCs. The receptor source for this set is a woman aged 55-69 years with head and neck cancer.

The chain carries TRBV19 and TRBJ1-5, with a tentative D call TRBD1 (5 bases). From germline, CDR1 is LNHDA and CDR2 SQIVND (reference sequence). CDR3 size: 14 residues. Trimming removed 6 bases from V and 5 bases from J, with 14 bases in between. The CDR3 reads CASRPSGGDQPQHF. In nucleotides, the CDR3 is TGTGCCAGTAGACCGTCGGGGGGGGATCAGCCCCAGCATTTT.

The V gene is TRBV24-1, the J gene TRBJ2-1; 7 bases line up with TRBD1. Germline CDR1 reads KGHDR; CDR2 reads SFDVKD. The CDR3 runs to 18 residues. Losses at the gene ends were 4 bases for V and 2 bases for J; bases not matched to a gene: 13. Here the CDR3 DNA reads TGTGCCACCAGTGACCCCACCGGACAGGCCCTCCCCTACAATGAGCAGTTCTTC. It specifies CATSDPTGQALPYNEQFF.

V usage is TRBV19 and J usage is TRBJ2-5, with D possibly being TRBD1 (5 bases). Looked up from germline, CDR1 is LNHDA and CDR2 is SQIVND (reference sequence). The germline V and J ends were trimmed by 4 bases and 3 bases, with 15 bases remaining between them. This CDR3 is 15 amino acids long. The CDR3 DNA reads as TGTGCCAGTAGTAGGGCAGGGCAGATGGAAGAGACCCAGTACTTC. Amino acid sequence: CASSRAGQMEETQYF.

This rearrangement joins TRBV3-1 (or the pseudogene TRBV3-2) to TRBJ1-5, with a weak D call TRBD1 (6 bases). This CDR3 has 12 residues. Germline V CDR1 and CDR2: LGHDT, YNNKEL (reference sequence). The V end was cut by 4 bases, the J end by 7 bases, with 8 bases between. In DNA form, the CDR3 reads TGTGCCAGCAGCCTCGGGGGCCAGCCCCAGCATTTT. It encodes CASSLGGQPQHF.

This clone occurred once. The chain carries TRBV24-1 and TRBJ2-4, with 15 bases identical to TRBD2. Germline assignment: CDR1 KGHDR and CDR2 SFDVKD. After removal of 4 bases from V and 0 bases from J, the junction contained 6 bases not matched to a gene. The CDR3 has 19 amino acids. The CDR3 protein is CATSDWTSGRARAKNIQYF. Here the CDR3 DNA reads TGTGCCACCAGTGACTGGACTAGCGGGAGGGCGCGAGCCAAAAACATTCAGTACTTC.

CDR3 sequence (DNA): TGTGCCAGCAGCCAAGATCCCAGACAGTACTCCTACGAGCAGTACTTC. Its translation is CASSQDPRQYSYEQYF. V is TRBV3-1 (or the pseudogene TRBV3-2) and J is TRBJ2-7, with TRBD1 as a possible D gene (5 bases). CDR3 length: 16 residues. The V gene lost 0 bases and the J gene lost 0 bases, with 12 bases spanning the gap. Germline CDR1 LGHDT, CDR2 YNNKEL (reference sequence).

The CDR3 loop reads CASSFRQGRFGSPLHF. The CDR3 nucleotides are TGTGCCAGCAGTTTTCGCCAAGGCCGGTTCGGGTCACCCCTCCACTTT. This chain uses TRBV28 with TRBJ1-6; no clear D. Germline V CDR1 and CDR2: MDHEN, SYDVKM. With 3 bases removed from V and 10 bases from J, the gap between germline ends came to 19 bases. The CDR3 totals 16 residues.

The CDR3 loop is CASSVNGTTQYF. DNA of the CDR3: TGTGCCAGTAGTGTAAACGGCACGACCCAGTACTTC. V and J are TRBV19 and TRBJ2-5, with D hard to call. The CDR3 sequence is 12 residues long. Trimming cost V 5 bases and J 7 bases, with 11 bases left between them. CDR1 and CDR2 (germline): LNHDA, SQIVND (reference sequence).

This sequence joins TRBV18 and TRBJ2-2; a possible D gene is TRBD2 (6 bases). The CDR3 has 14 amino acids. Germline V gene data show CDR1 as KGHSH and CDR2 as LQKENI. V was clipped by 10 bases and J by 6 bases, with 18 bases between them. CDR3 amino acids: CATWLGSSPGELFF. The DNA of the CDR3 is TGTGCCACCTGGCTCGGGAGTAGTCCCGGGGAGCTGTTTTTT.

The chain links TRBV18 to TRBJ2-1; 10 positions match TRBD1. Germline V CDR1 and CDR2: KGHSH, LQKENI. Trimming at V came to 0 bases and at J to 5 bases, leaving 13 bases not matched to a gene. CDR3 size: 19 residues. CDR3 amino acids: CASSPPDRGVITNHNEQFF. CDR3 nucleotides: TGTGCCAGCTCACCACCGGACAGGGGGGTGATCACCAACCACAATGAGCAGTTCTTC.

V gene TRBV15 combines with J gene TRBJ2-2; TRBD2 matches at 8 bases. CDR1 LNHNV and CDR2 YYDKDF come from the germline V gene (reference sequence). V was pared by 0 bases and J by 5 bases, with 5 bases of the junction left unmatched. The CDR3 covers 16 residues. The CDR3 sequence is CATSRDPAGATGELFF. Written as DNA, the CDR3 is TGTGCCACCAGCAGAGACCCAGCGGGAGCGACCGGGGAGCTGTTTTTT.

The chain uses TRBV19 and TRBJ1-6; the match to TRBD1 covers 10 bases. This CDR3 has 14 residues. J was trimmed by 8 bases and V by 5 bases; bases with no gene match: 3. The V gene's germline CDR1 is LNHDA and CDR2 SQIVND (reference sequence). The CDR3 region is CASSSGTGDSPLHF. DNA for the CDR3: TGTGCCAGTAGTTCCGGGACAGGGGATTCACCCCTCCACTTT.

The chain carries TRBV20-1 and TRBJ2-2; D is uncertain. V gave up 3 bases and J gave up 4 bases, with 15 bases separating them. The germline CDR1 and CDR2 sequences are DFQATT and SNEGSKA (reference sequence). CDR3 length: 15 residues. The CDR3 here is CSASSAPGTTGELFF. The DNA for the CDR3 is TGCAGTGCTAGTTCGGCCCCAGGAACCACCGGGGAGCTGTTTTTT.

This clone was detected a few times. This chain connects TRBV19 to TRBJ1-5; the D gene is possibly TRBD1 (5 bases). Germline V gene data show CDR1 as LNHDA and CDR2 as SQIVND (reference sequence). The V gene lost 3 bases and the J gene lost 7 bases, with 16 bases spanning the gap. The CDR3 is made up of 15 amino acids. The CDR3 here is CASSIGGASSQPQHF. CDR3 nucleotides: TGTGCCAGTAGTATTGGGGGAGCGTCTAGCCAGCCCCAGCATTTT.

Written as DNA, the CDR3 is TGTGCCAGCAGCAGGACTAGCGGGAGAAACAATGAGCAGTTCTTC. It specifies CASSRTSGRNNEQFF. The chain is built from TRBV7-6 and TRBJ2-1; 13 bases agree with TRBD2. J was trimmed by 5 bases and V by 5 bases; bases with no gene match: 3. The CDR3 runs 15 residues. CDR1 is SGHVS, CDR2 FNYEAQ, per germline. Filled out from reference TRBV7-6 and TRBJ2-1, the complete variable domain reads GAGVSQSPRYKVTKRGQDVALRCDPISGHVSLYWYRQALGQGPEFLTYFNYEAQQDKSGLPNDRFSAERPEGSISTLTIQRTEQRDSAMYRCASSRTSGRNNEQFFGPGTRLTVL.

A word on this clone: The germline gene is not matched at one end of the junction; a read error may be the cause. This sample includes further DNA sequences coding for the same CDR3. The chain joins TRBV13 to TRBJ2-4; perhaps TRBD2 as D (7 bases). CDR3 length: 15 amino acids. Germline CDR1 and CDR2: PRHDT and FYEKMQ (reference sequence). In DNA form, the CDR3 reads TGTGCCAGCAGCTCCCTGGGGGGGGCGGAAAACATCCAGTACTTC. Protein: CASSSLGGAENIQYF.

CDR3 sequence: CASSLVAGGRNQPQHF. The DNA of the CDR3 is TGTGCCAGCAGCTTAGTCGCAGGGGGCCGAAATCAGCCCCAGCATTTT. V is TRBV11-2 and J is TRBJ1-5, with TRBD1 matching 8 bases. This CDR3 has 16 amino acids. Germline CDR1 is SGHAT and CDR2 is FQNNGV. The ends lost 1 base at V and 4 bases at J; junction bases unmatched: 6. The whole variable domain, remainder taken from reference TRBV11-2 and TRBJ1-5, is EAGVAQSPRYKIIEKRQSVAFWCNPISGHATLYWYQQILGQGPKLLIQFQNNGVVDDSQLPKDRFSAERLKGVDSTLKIQPAKLEDSAVYLCASSLVAGGRNQPQHFGDGTRLSIL.

DNA for the CDR3: TGTGCCAGCAGCTTAATAGGGGGGCGAATGAACACTGAAGCTTTCTTT. It translates to CASSLIGGRMNTEAFF. The rearrangement uses TRBV7-8 and TRBJ1-1; TRBD1 might be the D (6 bases). Trimming took off 2 bases at V and 0 bases at J, with 13 bases between the two ends. The CDR3 loop spans 16 amino acids. CDR1 is SGHVS and CDR2 is FQNEAQ in the germline V gene.

The J gene is TRBJ2-2, the V gene TRBV23-1, with 12 bases that match TRBD2. TRBV23-1 is identified as an open reading frame with a role that is uncertain. The trim removed 0 bases at V and 5 bases at J, leaving 7 bases unmatched. The length of the CDR3 is 18 residues. The DNA for the CDR3 is TGCGCCAGCAGTCAATCTCTCTTGACTAGCGGGAGAACCGGGGAGCTGTTTTTT. It yields the protein CASSQSLLTSGRTGELFF.

This chain links TRBV18 with TRBJ2-3, with a weak D call TRBD1 (6 bases). Germline assignment: CDR1 KGHSH and CDR2 LQKENI. V lost 3 bases, J lost 2 bases, and 15 bases lay in between. CDR3 length: 16 amino acids. In DNA form, the CDR3 reads TGTGCCAGCTCACCTGCAGGGGCGACTCTCACAGATACGCAGTATTTT. Protein product: CASSPAGATLTDTQYF.

The chain couples TRBV5-4 to TRBJ2-2; 10 bases are a match to TRBD1. After removal of 5 bases from V and 7 bases from J, the junction contained 8 bases not matched to a gene. CDR3 length: 15 amino acids. Germline V CDR1 and CDR2: SGHNT, YYREEE (reference sequence). The CDR3 loop reads CASRAGTGDYGELFF. CDR3 DNA: TGTGCCAGCAGGGCCGGGACAGGGGACTACGGGGAGCTGTTTTTT.

Concerning this clone itself: The sample carries other DNA sequences with the same CDR3. The chain uses TRBV14 and TRBJ1-6; no definite D call. Deletions cut 1 base from V and 7 bases from J, with 8 bases between. This CDR3 is built from 14 residues. CDR1 is SGHDN, CDR2 FVKESK, per germline. The CDR3 spells CASSQGRENSPLHF. For the CDR3, the DNA is TGTGCCAGCAGCCAAGGTCGGGAGAATTCACCCCTCCACTTT.

The chain couples TRBV18 to TRBJ2-1; 8 bases line up with TRBD1. The CDR3 runs 15 residues. The V gene's germline CDR1 is KGHSH and CDR2 LQKENI. Trimming cost V 6 bases and J 9 bases; bases outside gene matches: 13. This CDR3 is CASSLGQGPWVEQFF. The CDR3 region has the DNA TGTGCCAGCTCCCTCGGACAGGGACCTTGGGTTGAGCAGTTCTTC.

V gene TRBV20-1 combines with J gene TRBJ2-1, with D possibly matching TRBD2 (6 bases). This CDR3 is built from 14 residues. V dropped 3 bases and J dropped 7 bases, with 16 bases sitting between them. From germline, CDR1 is DFQATT and CDR2 SNEGSKA (reference sequence). The CDR3 region is CSASRGSTRNEQFF. The CDR3 DNA follows: TGCAGTGCTAGTCGGGGGAGTACGAGAAATGAGCAGTTCTTC.

The gene calls are TRBV7-6 and TRBJ1-2; tentative D call: TRBD1 (6 bases). The CDR3 covers 15 residues. Per the germline V gene, CDR1 is SGHVS and CDR2 is FNYEAQ. The V end lost 5 bases, the J end lost 2 bases, and 15 bases lay between the germline ends. The CDR3 DNA reads TGTGCCAGCAGCCGGGGGCGGCAGGGGAACTATGGCTACACCTTC. Protein product: CASSRGRQGNYGYTF.

V gene TRBV29-1 combines with J gene TRBJ2-2; 8 nucleotides agree with TRBD2. Germline V lookup: CDR1 SQVTM, CDR2 ANQGSEA. CDR3 length: 12 amino acids. V gave up 7 bases and J gave up 5 bases; unmatched junction bases: 3. CDR3 nucleotides: TGCAGCGCTCCGGGGGGGACCGGGGAGCTGTTTTTT. Translated, it gives CSAPGGTGELFF.

This sequence joins TRBV6-6 and TRBJ1-5, with D tentatively TRBD1 (6 bases). V lost 6 bases and J 4 bases, leaving 19 bases between the germline ends. Germline V gene lookup returns CDR1 MNHNY and CDR2 SVGAGI (reference sequence). This CDR3 has 16 residues. The CDR3 DNA reads as TGTGCCAGCAGAATAACCCAGGGGCTGGAGAATCAGCCCCAGCATTTT. Its protein product is CASRITQGLENQPQHF.

The genes are TRBV5-5 and TRBJ2-1; no definite D call. V lost 0 bases and J lost 3, with 10 bases in between. The CDR3 has 15 residues. Germline CDR1 is SGHKS and CDR2 is YYEKEE (reference sequence). CDR3 DNA: TGTGCCAGCAGCTTGGCATCGACGATCTACAATGAGCAGTTCTTC. It translates to CASSLASTIYNEQFF.